This T cell receptor (beta chain) came from a study of blood T cell repertoires in COVID-19. Study in general: The samples span acute and convalescent COVID-19 from the United States, Italy and Spain. PBMCs, B-cell-depleted T cells, or T cells were the source of the cDNA or gDNA that made up the material.

Original processing notes: Reference gene primer amplification gave nucleated cell count estimates. Some clones are missing from TCRdb's copy, which holds only in-frame ones; the method was immunoSEQ multiplex PCR. V, J and clone size derive from that table, while D and trimming were established from the DNA sequence. The table records around 160,000 clones, roughly 86% of them present only once. V lost 1 base to trimming and J lost 5 bases; unmatched junction nucleotides: 3. CDR3 length equals 14 residues. CDR1 and CDR2 (germline): LGHDT, YNNKEL (reference sequence). Material for sequencing was peripheral blood. The chain employs TRBV3-1 (or the pseudogene TRBV3-2) and TRBJ1-1, with TRBD1 matching over 8 bases. The TCR was taken from a man aged 18 to 29 with acute or convalescent COVID-19. CDR3 protein: CASSQVTGATEAFF. The CDR3 region has the DNA TGTGCCAGCAGCCAAGTGACAGGGGCGACTGAAGCTTTCTTT.